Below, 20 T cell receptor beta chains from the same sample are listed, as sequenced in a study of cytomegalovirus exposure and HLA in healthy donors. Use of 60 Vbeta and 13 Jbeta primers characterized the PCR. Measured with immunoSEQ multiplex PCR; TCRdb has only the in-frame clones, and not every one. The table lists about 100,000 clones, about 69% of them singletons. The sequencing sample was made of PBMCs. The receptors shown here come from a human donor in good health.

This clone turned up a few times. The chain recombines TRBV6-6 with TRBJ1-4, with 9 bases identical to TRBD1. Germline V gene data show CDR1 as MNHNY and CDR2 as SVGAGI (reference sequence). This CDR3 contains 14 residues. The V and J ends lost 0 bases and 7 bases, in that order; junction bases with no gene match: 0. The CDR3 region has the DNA TGTGCCAGCAGTTACTCGACAGGGGGTGAAAAACTGTTTTTT. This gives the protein CASSYSTGGEKLFF.

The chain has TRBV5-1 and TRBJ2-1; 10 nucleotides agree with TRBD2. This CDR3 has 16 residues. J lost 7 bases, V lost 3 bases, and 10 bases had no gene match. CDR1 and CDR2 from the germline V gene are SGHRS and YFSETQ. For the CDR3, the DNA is TGCGCCAGCAGCTCACCTCCGGCTAGCGGGAGAAATGAGCAGTTCTTC. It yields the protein CASSSPPASGRNEQFF.

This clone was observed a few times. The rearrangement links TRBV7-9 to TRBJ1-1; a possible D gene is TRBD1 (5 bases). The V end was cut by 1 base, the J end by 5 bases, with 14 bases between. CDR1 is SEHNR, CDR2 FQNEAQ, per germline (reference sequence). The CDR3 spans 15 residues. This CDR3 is CASSLGGGARTEAFF. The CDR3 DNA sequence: TGTGCCAGCAGCTTAGGGGGAGGGGCCCGGACTGAAGCTTTCTTT.

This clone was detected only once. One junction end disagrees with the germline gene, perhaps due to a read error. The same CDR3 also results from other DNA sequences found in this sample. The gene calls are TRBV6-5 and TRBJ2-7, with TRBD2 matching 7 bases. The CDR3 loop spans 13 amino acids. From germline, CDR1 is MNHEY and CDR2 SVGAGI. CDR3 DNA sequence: TGTGCCAGCAAGGGAGGGAGCTTTTACGAGCAGTATTTC. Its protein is CASKGGSFYEQYF.

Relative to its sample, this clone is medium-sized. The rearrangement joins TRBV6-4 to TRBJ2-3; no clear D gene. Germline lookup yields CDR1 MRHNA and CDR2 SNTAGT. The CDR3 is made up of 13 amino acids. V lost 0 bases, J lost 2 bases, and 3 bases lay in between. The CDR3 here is CASSDSATDTQYF. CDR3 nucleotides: TGTGCCAGCAGTGACTCGGCCACAGATACGCAGTATTTT.

The CDR3 nucleotides are TGTGCCAGCAGGCTAGCGGGAAGGGTCGAGCAGTACTTC. As protein: CASRLAGRVEQYF. This sequence joins TRBV11-2 and TRBJ2-7; 9 bases fit TRBD2. This CDR3 is built from 13 residues. Germline CDR1 reads SGHAT; CDR2 reads FQNNGV. V was clipped by 6 bases and J by 6 bases; unmatched bases: 6.

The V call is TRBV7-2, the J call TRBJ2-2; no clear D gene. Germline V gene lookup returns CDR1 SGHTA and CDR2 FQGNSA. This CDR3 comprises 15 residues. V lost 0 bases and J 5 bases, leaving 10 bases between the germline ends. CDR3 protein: CASSLAQPGTGELFF. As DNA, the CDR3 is TGTGCCAGCAGCTTAGCACAGCCTGGAACCGGGGAGCTGTTTTTT.

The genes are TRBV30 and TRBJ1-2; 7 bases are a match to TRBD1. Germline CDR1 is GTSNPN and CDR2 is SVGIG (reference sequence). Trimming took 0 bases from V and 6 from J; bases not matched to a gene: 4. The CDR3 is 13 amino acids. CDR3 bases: TGTGCCTGGAGTGTGGGAGGACAGGATGGCTACACCTTC. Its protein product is CAWSVGGQDGYTF. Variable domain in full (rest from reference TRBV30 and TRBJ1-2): SQTIHQWPATLVQPVGSPLSLECTVEGTSNPNLYWYRQAAGRGLQLLFYSVGIGQISSEVPQNLSASRPQDRQFILSSKKLLLSDSGFYLCAWSVGGQDGYTFGSGTRLTVV.

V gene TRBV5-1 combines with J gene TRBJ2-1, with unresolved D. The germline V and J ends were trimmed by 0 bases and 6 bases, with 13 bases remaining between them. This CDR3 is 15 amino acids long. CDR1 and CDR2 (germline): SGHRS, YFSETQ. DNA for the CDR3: TGCGCCAGCAGCTTGGGGGCTAACACAGCCAATGAGCAGTTCTTC. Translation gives CASSLGANTANEQFF. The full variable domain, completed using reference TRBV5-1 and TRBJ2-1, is KAGVTQTPRYLIKTRGQQVTLSCSPISGHRSVSWYQQTPGQGLQFLFEYFSETQRNKGNFPGRFSGRQFSNSRSEMNVSTLELGDSALYLCASSLGANTANEQFFGPGTRLTVL.

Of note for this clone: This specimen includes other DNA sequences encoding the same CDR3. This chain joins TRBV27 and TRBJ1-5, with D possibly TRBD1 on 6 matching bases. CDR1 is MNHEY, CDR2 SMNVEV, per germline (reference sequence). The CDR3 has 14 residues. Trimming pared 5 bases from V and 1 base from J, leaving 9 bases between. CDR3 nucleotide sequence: TGTGCCAGCAGTCTCCAGGGGAGCAATCAGCCCCAGCATTTT. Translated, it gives CASSLQGSNQPQHF.

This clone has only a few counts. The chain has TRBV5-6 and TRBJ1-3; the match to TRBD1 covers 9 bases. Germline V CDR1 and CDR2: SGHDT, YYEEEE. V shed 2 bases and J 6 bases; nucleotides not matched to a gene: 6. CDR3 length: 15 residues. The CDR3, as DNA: TGTGCCAGCAGCTTTGGGACAGGGTTGGTAAACACCATATATTTT. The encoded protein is CASSFGTGLVNTIYF.

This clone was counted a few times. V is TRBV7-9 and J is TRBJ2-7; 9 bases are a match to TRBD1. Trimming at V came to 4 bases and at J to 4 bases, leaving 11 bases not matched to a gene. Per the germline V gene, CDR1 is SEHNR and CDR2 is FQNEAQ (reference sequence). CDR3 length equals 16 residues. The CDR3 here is CASSSHPGDRAYEQYF. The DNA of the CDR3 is TGTGCCAGCAGCTCGCACCCAGGGGACAGGGCTTACGAGCAGTACTTC.

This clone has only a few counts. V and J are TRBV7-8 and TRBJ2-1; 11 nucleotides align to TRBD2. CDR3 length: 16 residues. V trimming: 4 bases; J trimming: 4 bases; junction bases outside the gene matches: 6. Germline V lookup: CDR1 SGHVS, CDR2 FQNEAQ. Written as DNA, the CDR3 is TGTGCCAGCAGCTATCTGACTAGCGGGATTTACAATGAGCAGTTCTTC. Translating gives CASSYLTSGIYNEQFF.

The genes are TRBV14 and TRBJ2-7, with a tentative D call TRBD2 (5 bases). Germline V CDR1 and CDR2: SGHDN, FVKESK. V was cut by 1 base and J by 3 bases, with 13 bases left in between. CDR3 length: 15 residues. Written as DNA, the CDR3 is TGTGCCAGCAGCCAAGCTTCAGGAGGTGACTACGAGCAGTACTTC. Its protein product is CASSQASGGDYEQYF.

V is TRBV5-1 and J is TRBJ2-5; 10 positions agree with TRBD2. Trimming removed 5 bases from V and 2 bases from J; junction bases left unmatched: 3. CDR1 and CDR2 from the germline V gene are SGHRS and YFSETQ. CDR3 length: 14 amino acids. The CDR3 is CASRGLASQETQYF. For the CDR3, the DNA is TGCGCCAGCAGGGGACTAGCGTCACAAGAGACCCAGTACTTC. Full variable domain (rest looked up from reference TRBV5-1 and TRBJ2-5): KAGVTQTPRYLIKTRGQQVTLSCSPISGHRSVSWYQQTPGQGLQFLFEYFSETQRNKGNFPGRFSGRQFSNSRSEMNVSTLELGDSALYLCASRGLASQETQYFGPGTRLLVL.

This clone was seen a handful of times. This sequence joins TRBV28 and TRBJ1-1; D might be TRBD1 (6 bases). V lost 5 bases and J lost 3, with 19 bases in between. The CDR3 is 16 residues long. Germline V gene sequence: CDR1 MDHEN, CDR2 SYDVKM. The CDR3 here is CASSIAHLDRDTEAFF. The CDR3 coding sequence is TGTGCCAGCAGTATAGCCCACTTGGACAGAGACACTGAAGCTTTCTTT.

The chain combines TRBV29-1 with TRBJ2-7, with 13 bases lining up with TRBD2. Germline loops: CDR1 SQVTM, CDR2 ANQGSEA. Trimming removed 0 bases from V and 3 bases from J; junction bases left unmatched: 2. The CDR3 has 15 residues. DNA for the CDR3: TGCAGCGTTGAAGATCGGACTAGCGGGAGCTACGAGCAGTACTTC. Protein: CSVEDRTSGSYEQYF.

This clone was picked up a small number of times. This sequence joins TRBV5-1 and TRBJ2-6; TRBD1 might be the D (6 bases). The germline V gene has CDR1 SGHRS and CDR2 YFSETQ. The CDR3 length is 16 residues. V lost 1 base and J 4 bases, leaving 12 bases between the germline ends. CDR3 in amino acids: CASSLTTGTGANVLTF. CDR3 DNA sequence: TGCGCCAGCAGCTTGACTACAGGGACCGGGGCCAACGTCCTGACTTTC.

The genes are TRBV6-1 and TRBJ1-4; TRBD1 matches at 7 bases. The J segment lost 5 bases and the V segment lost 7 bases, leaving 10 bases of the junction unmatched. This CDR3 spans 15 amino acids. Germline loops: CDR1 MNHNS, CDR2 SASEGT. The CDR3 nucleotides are TGTGCCAGCACCCCAACCGGGACAGCAAATGAAAAACTGTTTTTT. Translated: CASTPTGTANEKLFF.

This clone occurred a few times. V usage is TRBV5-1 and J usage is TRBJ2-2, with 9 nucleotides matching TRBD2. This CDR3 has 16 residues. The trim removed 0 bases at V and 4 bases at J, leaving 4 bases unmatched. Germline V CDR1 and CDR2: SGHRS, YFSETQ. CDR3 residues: CASSLGVAGVTGELFF. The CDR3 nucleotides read TGCGCCAGCAGCTTGGGGGTAGCGGGAGTCACCGGGGAGCTGTTTTTT.